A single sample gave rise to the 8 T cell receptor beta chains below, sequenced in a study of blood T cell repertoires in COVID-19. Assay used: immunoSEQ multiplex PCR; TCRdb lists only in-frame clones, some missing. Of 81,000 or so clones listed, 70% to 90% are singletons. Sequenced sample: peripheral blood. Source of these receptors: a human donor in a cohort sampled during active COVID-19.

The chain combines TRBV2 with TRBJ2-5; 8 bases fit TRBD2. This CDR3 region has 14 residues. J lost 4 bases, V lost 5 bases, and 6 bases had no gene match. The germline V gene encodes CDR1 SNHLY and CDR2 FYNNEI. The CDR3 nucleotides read TGTGCCAGCAGTCTCGGGGGGGGTGGAGAGACCCAGTACTTC. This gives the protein CASSLGGGGETQYF.

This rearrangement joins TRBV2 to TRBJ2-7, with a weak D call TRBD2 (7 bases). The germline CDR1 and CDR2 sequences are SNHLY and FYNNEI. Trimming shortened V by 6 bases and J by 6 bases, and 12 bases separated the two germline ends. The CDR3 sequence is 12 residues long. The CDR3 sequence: CASRGRGGEQYF. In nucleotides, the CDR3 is TGTGCCAGCAGGGGAAGGGGGGGCGAGCAGTACTTC.

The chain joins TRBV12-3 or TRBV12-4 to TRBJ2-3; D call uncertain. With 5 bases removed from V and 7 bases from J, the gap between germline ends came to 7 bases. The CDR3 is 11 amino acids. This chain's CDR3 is CASSRINTQYF. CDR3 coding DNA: TGTGCCAGCAGTCGTATAAATACGCAGTATTTT.

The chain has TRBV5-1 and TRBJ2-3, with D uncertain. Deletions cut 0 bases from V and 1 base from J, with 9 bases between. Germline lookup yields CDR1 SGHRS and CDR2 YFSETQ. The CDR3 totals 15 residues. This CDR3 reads CASSLGAPGTDTQYF. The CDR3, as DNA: TGCGCCAGCAGCTTGGGGGCCCCGGGCACAGATACGCAGTATTTT. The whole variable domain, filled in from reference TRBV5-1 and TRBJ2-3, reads KAGVTQTPRYLIKTRGQQVTLSCSPISGHRSVSWYQQTPGQGLQFLFEYFSETQRNKGNFPGRFSGRQFSNSRSEMNVSTLELGDSALYLCASSLGAPGTDTQYFGPGTRLTVL.

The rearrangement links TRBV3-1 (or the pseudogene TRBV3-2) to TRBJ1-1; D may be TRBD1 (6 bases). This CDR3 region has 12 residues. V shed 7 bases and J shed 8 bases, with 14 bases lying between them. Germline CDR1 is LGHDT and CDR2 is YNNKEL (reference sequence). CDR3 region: CASKQGYAEAFF. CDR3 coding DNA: TGTGCCAGCAAGCAGGGGTATGCCGAAGCTTTCTTT.

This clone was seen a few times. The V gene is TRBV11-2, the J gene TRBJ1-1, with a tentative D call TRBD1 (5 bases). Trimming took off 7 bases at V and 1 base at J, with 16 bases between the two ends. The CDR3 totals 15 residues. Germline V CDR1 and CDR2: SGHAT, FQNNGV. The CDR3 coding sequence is TGTGCCAGCACTGGGGCGGGGACGGGGAACACTGAAGCTTTCTTT. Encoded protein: CASTGAGTGNTEAFF.

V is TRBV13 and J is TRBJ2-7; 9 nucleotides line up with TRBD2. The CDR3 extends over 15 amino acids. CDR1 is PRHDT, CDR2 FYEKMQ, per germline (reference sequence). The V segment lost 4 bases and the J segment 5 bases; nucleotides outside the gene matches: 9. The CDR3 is CASSYPGTSFHEQYF. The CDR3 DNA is TGTGCCAGCAGCTACCCCGGGACTAGCTTCCACGAGCAGTACTTC.

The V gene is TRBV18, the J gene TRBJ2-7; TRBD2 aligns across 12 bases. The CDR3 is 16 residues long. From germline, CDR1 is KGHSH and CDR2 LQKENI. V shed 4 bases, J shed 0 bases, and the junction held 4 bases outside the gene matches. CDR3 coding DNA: TGTGCCAGCTCACTCGGGACTAGCGGGTTCTCCTACGAGCAGTACTTC. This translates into CASSLGTSGFSYEQYF.